This T cell receptor beta chain was documented in a study of CD8 T cells in Susac syndrome. Whole-study results and caveats: An acknowledgment was made by the study that its TCR sequencing and HLA analysis involved relatively few individuals.

Reverse transcription of about 0.5 to 1 ug RNA used random hexamers. Amplification of TCR beta CDR3 used immunoSEQ multiplex PCR across 54 Vbeta and 13 Jbeta. TCRdb itself ran the immunoSEQ multiplex PCR reads through MiXCR, one entry per CDR3 protein. Here the sample spans hundreds of thousands of distinct CDR3 sequences, approximately 92% being singletons. Trimming shortened V by 2 bases and J by 2 bases, and 11 bases separated the two germline ends. The CDR3 length is 15 residues. CDR1 and CDR2 from the germline V gene are SGHNT and YYREEE (reference sequence). Sequencing of TCR beta covered CD8+ and CD4+ T cells obtained from blood. Negative isolation yielded CD4+ and CD8+ T cells, and FACS enriched TEMRA cells. Concerning this clonotype: As yet, its antigen is unknown.

The sample was CD4+ T cells from PBMCs. This clonotype was obtained from a human donor with multiple sclerosis. This chain links TRBV5-4 with TRBJ2-1; D is uncertain. The CDR3 sequence is CASSLGYQPYNEQFF. DNA for the CDR3: TGTGCCAGCAGCTTAGGGTACCAACCCTACAATGAGCAGTTCTTC. The full variable domain, in which reference TRBV5-4 and TRBJ2-1 provide the parts outside the CDR3, is ETGVTQSPTHLIKTRGQQVTLRCSSQSGHNTVSWYQQALGQGPQFIFQYYREEENGRGNFPPRFSGLQFPNYSSELNVNALELDDSALYLCASSLGYQPYNEQFFGPGTRLTVL.